This TCR beta chain was sequenced for a study of regulatory T cells in long-lasting Graves disease. Whole-study results and caveats: Newly diagnosed patients had higher TCR diversity than persistent Graves' patients did.

Germline CDR1 reads LGHNT; CDR2 reads FRNRAP. The CDR3 is 14 residues long. Trimming removed 1 base at V and 8 bases at J, with 14 bases between. Stated time point: persistent/refractory GD, antithyroid drugs over 5 years with positive TRAb. From PBMCs, RNA was extracted and then used to make the TCR library. This clonotype was counted a few times. Its cognate antigen is unknown. With iRepertoire HTBI primers and Arm-PCR of CDR3 regions, TCR beta libraries were built. In TCRdb, the multiplex PCR reads were re-called with MiXCR into one record per CDR3 protein. The sample holds 650,000 to 850,000 distinct CDR3 sequences, around 32% seen once.

The material was peripheral blood mononuclear cells (PBMCs), obtained when the disease was refractory, from a patient treated with antithyroid drugs. V usage is TRBV12-5 and J usage is TRBJ1-1; D possibly corresponds to TRBD1 (6 bases). The source is a female donor with Graves disease. The CDR3 is CASGLATVQGEAFF. The CDR3 bases are TGTGCTAGTGGTTTGGCGACGGTACAGGGCGAAGCTTTCTTT. Full variable domain (missing parts from reference TRBV12-5 and TRBJ1-1): DARVTQTPRHKVTEMGQEVTMRCQPILGHNTVFWYRQTMMQGLELLAYFRNRAPLDDSGMPKDRFSAEMPDATLATLKIQPSEPRDSAVYFCASGLATVQGEAFFGQGTRLTVV.